Listed here are 3 T cell receptor beta chains from one sample, sequenced in a study of T cell repertoires in cytomegalovirus infection (dated by TCRdb to about 2019). Sequencer: Illumina HiSeq 1500. The public reads were quality trimmed at Q25 with fastp and then assembled into clones with MiXCR by TCRdb, keeping productive beta chains. Rows with one shared CDR3 protein collapse into an entry with the most common genes and DNA. In all, the sample holds hundreds of thousands of distinct CDR3 sequences, and 20% to 25% of those were seen once. Together, the top ten hold roughly 8% of the sample. The sequenced sample consisted of CD8+ T cells from PBMCs. The receptors stem from a human donor in good health (CMV status not recorded). Some clones in this sample may be carry-over from other donors' samples.

This clonotype was seen a few times. This chain connects TRBV28 to TRBJ1-4, with D possibly TRBD1 on 5 matching bases. The CDR3 has 14 residues. CDR1 is MDHEN and CDR2 is SYDVKM in the germline V gene. Trimming shortened V by 6 bases and J by 6 bases, and 14 bases separated the two germline ends. The CDR3 DNA follows: TGTGCCAGCAGATTCAAGGGGCTAGATGAAAAACTGTTTTTT. Translated, it gives CASRFKGLDEKLFF.

The sample holds a few counts of this clonotype. The CDR3 DNA is TGTGCCATCATGCCGACCGCGACTAGCACAGATACGCAGTATTTT. It specifies CAIMPTATSTDTQYF. The J gene is TRBJ2-3, the V gene TRBV10-3, with D uncertain. CDR3 length: 15 amino acids. CDR1 ENHRY and CDR2 SYGVKD come from the germline V gene. V was shortened by 7 bases and J by 0 bases, with 14 bases between the two germline ends.

The V gene is TRBV6-5, the J gene TRBJ2-1, with 11 bases aligning to TRBD1. After removal of 6 bases from V and 3 bases from J, the junction contained 13 bases not matched to a gene. Germline CDR1 reads MNHEY; CDR2 reads SVGAGI. The CDR3 sequence is 18 residues long. The CDR3 loop reads CASSPDRGRRISYNEQFF. The CDR3 DNA is TGTGCCAGCAGCCCGGACAGGGGGCGCCGAATAAGCTACAATGAGCAGTTCTTC.